This T cell receptor beta chain appears in the sequencing data of a study of post-analysis software for immune sequencing data. Study context: As for disease course, relapsing-remitting, secondary progressive and progressive-relapsing multiple sclerosis were all included.

Unique-molecular-identifier-tagged TCR beta cDNA libraries were used. Each CDR3 protein gets one entry after TCRdb re-called the PCR reads with MiXCR. Of fewer than 600,000 distinct CDR3 sequences listed, nearly 45% were seen once; the top ten hold about 12%. About this clonotype itself: Its specificity is not known. Compared with germline, one end of the junction differs, possibly owing to a read error.

Overall study results and limits: Clustering by F measure revealed strong co-clustering among samples prepared together in one batch. In patients, five TRBV segments were more frequent than in controls, with TRBV5-6, TRBV5-1 and TRBV20-1 among them.

Germline V CDR1 and CDR2: SGHDN, FVKESK. This CDR3 has 16 amino acids. This TCR derives from a girl aged 10 to 17 with multiple sclerosis. The chain links TRBV14 to TRBJ2-5; D may correspond to TRBD1 or TRBD2 (5 bases each). The sample consisted of blood. The CDR3 DNA is TGTGCCAGCAGCCAAGATGAGGGGCGAGACCAAGGGACCCAGTACTTC. Its protein is CASSQDEGRDQGTQYF. Based on the CDR3 plus reference TRBV14 and TRBJ2-5, the full variable domain is EAGVTQFPSHSVIEKGQTVTLRCDPISGHDNLYWYRRVMGKEIKFLLHFVKESKQDESGMPNNRFLAERTGGTYSTLKVQPAELEDSGVYFCASSQDEGRDQGTQYFGPGTRLLVL.